This TCR beta chain was identified in a study of blood T cell repertoires in COVID-19. About the research overall: Samples came from the United States, Italy and Spain, spanning acute and convalescent COVID-19.

CDR1 is SGHTA and CDR2 is FQGNSA in the germline V gene. V gave up 5 bases and J gave up 7 bases, with 15 bases separating them. The CDR3 has 15 residues. In the study's own analysis: Estimates of nucleated cell counts were drawn from the amplification of reference gene primers. Clones were sequenced by immunoSEQ multiplex PCR, and TCRdb holds only the in-frame ones, with some missing. The V and J calls and the clone size are those of that table, but D and trimming were determined from the DNA. Counted here are 200,000 or so clones, roughly nine tenths occurring once; the ten biggest clones make up 2% to 2.5%. The participants were between about 18 and 90 years old and came from fewer than 25 US areas.

This sequence joins TRBV7-2 and TRBJ1-6, with a tentative D call TRBD1 (5 bases). The source of this sequence is a woman aged 40 to 55 with acute COVID-19. Sequenced material: PBMCs or T cells enriched from blood (not recorded which). CDR3 sequence (DNA): TGTGCCAGCAGCCTACTTCAGGGCCAGAATTCACCCCTCCACTTT. Translating gives CASSLLQGQNSPLHF. Variable domain in full (rest from reference TRBV7-2 and TRBJ1-6): GAGVSQSPSNKVTEKGKDVELRCDPISGHTALYWYRQSLGQGLEFLIYFQGNSAPDKSGLPSDRFSAERTGGSVSTLTIQRTQQEDSAVYLCASSLLQGQNSPLHFGNGTRLTVT.